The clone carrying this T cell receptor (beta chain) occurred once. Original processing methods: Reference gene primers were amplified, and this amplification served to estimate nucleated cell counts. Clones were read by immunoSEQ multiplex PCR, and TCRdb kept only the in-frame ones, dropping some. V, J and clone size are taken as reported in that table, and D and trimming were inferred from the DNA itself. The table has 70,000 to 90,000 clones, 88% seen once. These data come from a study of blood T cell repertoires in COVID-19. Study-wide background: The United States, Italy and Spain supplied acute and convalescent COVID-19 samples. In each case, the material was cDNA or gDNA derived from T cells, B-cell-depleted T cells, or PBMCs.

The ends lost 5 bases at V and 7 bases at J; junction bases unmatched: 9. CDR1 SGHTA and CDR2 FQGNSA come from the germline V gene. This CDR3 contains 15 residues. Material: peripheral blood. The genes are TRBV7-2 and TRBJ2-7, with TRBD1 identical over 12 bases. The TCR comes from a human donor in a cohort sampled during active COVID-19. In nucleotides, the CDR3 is TGTGCCAGCAGCCTAAGAAGGGACAGGGGGCATGAGCAGTACTTC. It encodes CASSLRRDRGHEQYF.